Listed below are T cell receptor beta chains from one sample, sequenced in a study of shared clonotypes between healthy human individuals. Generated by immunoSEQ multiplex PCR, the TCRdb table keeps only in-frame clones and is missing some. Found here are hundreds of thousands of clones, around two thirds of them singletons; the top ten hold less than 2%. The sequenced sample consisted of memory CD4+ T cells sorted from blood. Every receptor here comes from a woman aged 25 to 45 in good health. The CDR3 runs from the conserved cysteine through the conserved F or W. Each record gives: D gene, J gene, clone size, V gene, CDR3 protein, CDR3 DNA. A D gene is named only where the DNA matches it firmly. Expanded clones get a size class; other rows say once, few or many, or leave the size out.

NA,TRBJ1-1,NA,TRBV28,CASSLSQGWGTEAFF,TGTGCCAGCAGTTTAAGTCAGGGGTGGGGCACTGAAGCTTTCTTT
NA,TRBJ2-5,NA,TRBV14,CASSPTAIQETQYF,TGTGCCAGCAGCCCAACAGCGATTCAAGAGACCCAGTACTTC
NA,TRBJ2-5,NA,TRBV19,CASSIVSGVETQYF,TGTGCCAGTAGTATAGTGTCCGGGGTCGAGACCCAGTACTTC
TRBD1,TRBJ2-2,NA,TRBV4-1,CASSQGTGGFTGELFF,TGCGCCAGCAGCCAAGGGACAGGGGGCTTTACCGGGGAGCTGTTTTTT
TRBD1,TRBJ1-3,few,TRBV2,CASKEGASSGNTIYF,TGTGCCAGCAAAGAGGGGGCGAGCTCTGGAAACACCATATATTTT
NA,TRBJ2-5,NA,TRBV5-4,CASSPVSTETQYF,TGTGCCAGCAGCCCGGTGTCTACAGAGACCCAGTACTTC
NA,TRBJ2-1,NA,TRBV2,CASNRLGDEQFF,TGTGCCAGCAACCGACTAGGGGATGAGCAGTTCTTC
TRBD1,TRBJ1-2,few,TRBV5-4,CASSLGTGGVGYTF,TGTGCCAGCAGCCTAGGGACAGGGGGTGTTGGCTACACCTTC
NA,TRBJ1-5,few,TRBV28,CASSLIPLNQPQHF,TGTGCCAGCAGTTTAATTCCACTAAATCAGCCCCAGCATTTT
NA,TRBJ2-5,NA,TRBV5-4,CASSLVATETQYF,TGTGCCAGCAGCTTGGTAGCTACAGAGACCCAGTACTTC
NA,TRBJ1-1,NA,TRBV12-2,CASRFGTGIVGGLEAFF,NA
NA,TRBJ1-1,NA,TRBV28,CASTFRGGSGTEAFF,TGTGCCAGCACCTTTCGAGGGGGGTCGGGGACTGAAGCTTTCTTT
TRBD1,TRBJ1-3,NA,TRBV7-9,CASSDRTGAGNTIYF,TGTGCCAGCAGCGACCGGACAGGGGCTGGAAACACCATATATTTT
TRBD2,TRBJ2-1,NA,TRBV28,CASRDTSGAYNEQFF,TGTGCCAGCAGGGATACTAGCGGAGCCTACAATGAGCAGTTCTTC
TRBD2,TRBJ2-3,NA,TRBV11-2,CASSFSGLAGGRDTQYF,TGTGCCAGCAGCTTCTCGGGACTAGCGGGAGGGAGAGATACGCAGTATTTT
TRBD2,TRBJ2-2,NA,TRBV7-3,CASSPRLAANTGELFF,TGTGCCAGCAGCCCGAGACTAGCGGCGAACACCGGGGAGCTGTTTTTT
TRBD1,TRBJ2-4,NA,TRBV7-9,CASSSRTGENIQYF,TGTGCCAGCAGCTCTAGGACAGGAGAAAACATTCAGTACTTC
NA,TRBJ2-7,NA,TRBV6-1,CASSPEDWAYEQYF,TGTGCCAGCAGTCCCGAGGACTGGGCCTACGAGCAGTACTTC
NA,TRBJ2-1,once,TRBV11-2,CASSPRGGGEQFF,TGTGCCAGCAGCCCCCGTGGGGGAGGTGAGCAGTTCTTC
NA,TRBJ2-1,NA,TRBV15,CATSRLDGRQFF,TGTGCCACCAGCAGATTAGACGGGAGGCAGTTCTTC
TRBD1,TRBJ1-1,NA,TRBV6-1,CAIRDPKRDRERAFF,TGTGCCATCCGGGACCCTAAAAGGGACAGGGAACGAGCTTTCTTT
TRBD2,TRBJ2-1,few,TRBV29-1,CSVEAAGGGEQFF,TGCAGCGTTGAGGCAGCGGGAGGGGGTGAGCAGTTCTTC
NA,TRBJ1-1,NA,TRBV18,CASSLDTLNTEAFF,TGTGCCAGCTCCTTAGACACCCTAAACACTGAAGCTTTCTTT
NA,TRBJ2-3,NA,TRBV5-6,CASSLRDTQYF,TGTGCCAGCAGCTTAAGGGATACGCAGTATTTT
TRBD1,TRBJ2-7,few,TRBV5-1,CASSPGTGGHEQYF,TGCGCCAGCAGCCCCGGGACAGGGGGACACGAGCAGTACTTC
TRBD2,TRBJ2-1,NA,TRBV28,CASRTGTSGRGGQFF,TGTGCCAGCAGAACCGGGACTAGCGGGAGGGGAGGGCAGTTCTTC
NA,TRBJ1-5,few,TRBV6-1,CASSEGRQPQHF,TGTGCCAGCAGTGAGGGTCGGCAGCCCCAGCATTTT
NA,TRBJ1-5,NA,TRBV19,CASSYLNYHSNQPQHF,TGTGCCAGTAGTTACCTCAATTATCATAGCAATCAGCCCCAGCATTTT
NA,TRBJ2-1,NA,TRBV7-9,CASSLGGKSSYNEQFF,TGTGCCAGCAGCTTAGGGGGTAAAAGCTCCTACAATGAGCAGTTCTTC
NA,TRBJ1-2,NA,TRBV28,CASSFPRGAQYGYTF,TGTGCCAGCAGTTTCCCCCGGGGAGCTCAGTATGGCTACACCTTC
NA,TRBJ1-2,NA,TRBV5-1,CASSLELGSANYGYTF,TGCGCCAGCAGCTTGGAGTTGGGTTCAGCTAACTATGGCTACACCTTC
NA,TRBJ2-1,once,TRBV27,CASSLGGSGVFNEQFF,TGTGCCAGCAGTTTAGGTGGCTCGGGAGTCTTTAATGAGCAGTTCTTC
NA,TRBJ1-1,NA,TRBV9,CASSVDPGREAFF,TGTGCCAGCAGCGTAGATCCGGGTCGTGAAGCTTTCTTT
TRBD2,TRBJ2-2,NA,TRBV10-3,CAISESGPSRGAGELFF,TGTGCCATCAGTGAGTCCGGACCCTCTCGGGGGGCCGGGGAGCTGTTTTTT
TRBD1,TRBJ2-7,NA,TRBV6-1,CASSEGTGVYEQYF,TGTGCCAGCAGTGAAGGGACAGGGGTCTACGAGCAGTACTTC
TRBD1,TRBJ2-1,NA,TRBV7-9,CASSLGTGGFNEQFF,TGTGCCAGCAGCTTAGGGACAGGGGGCTTCAATGAGCAGTTCTTC
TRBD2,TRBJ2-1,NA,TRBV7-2,CASSLRTSAYNEQFF,TGTGCCAGCAGCTTGCGGACTAGCGCCTACAATGAGCAGTTCTTC
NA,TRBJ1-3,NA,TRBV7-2,CASREGLGIEAGNTIYF,TGTGCCAGCAGGGAGGGGTTGGGGATAGAAGCTGGAAACACCATATATTTT
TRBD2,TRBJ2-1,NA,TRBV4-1,CASSRETGTSGSLEQFF,TGCGCCAGCAGCCGAGAAACCGGGACTAGCGGGAGTCTCGAGCAGTTCTTC
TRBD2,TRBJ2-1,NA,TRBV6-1,CASRETSGYYTEQFF,TGTGCCAGCAGAGAGACTAGCGGGTACTACACTGAGCAGTTCTTC
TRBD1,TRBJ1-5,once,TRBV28,CATYRGAFQPQHF,TGTGCCACCTACAGGGGGGCGTTTCAGCCCCAGCATTTT
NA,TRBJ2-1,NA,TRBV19,CASTLNFEQFF,TGTGCCAGTACCCTCAATTTTGAGCAGTTCTTC
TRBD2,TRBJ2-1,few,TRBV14,CASSQPKNLAGAYNEQFF,TGTGCCAGCAGCCAACCTAAAAACCTAGCGGGAGCCTACAATGAGCAGTTCTTC
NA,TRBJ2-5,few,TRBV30,CAWNPWEETQYF,TGTGCCTGGAACCCTTGGGAGGAGACCCAGTACTTC
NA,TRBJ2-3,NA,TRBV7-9,CASSLEFGTGTDTQYF,TGTGCCAGCAGCTTAGAGTTCGGGACCGGCACAGATACGCAGTATTTT
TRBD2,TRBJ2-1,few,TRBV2,CASRQLAGGYNEQFF,TGTGCCAGCAGGCAACTAGCGGGAGGGTACAATGAGCAGTTCTTC
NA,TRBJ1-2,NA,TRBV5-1,CASSLAGDPSYGYTF,TGCGCCAGCAGCTTAGCAGGGGACCCTTCCTATGGCTACACCTTC
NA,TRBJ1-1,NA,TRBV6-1,CASCMTENTEAFF,TGTGCCAGCTGCATGACAGAAAACACTGAAGCTTTCTTT
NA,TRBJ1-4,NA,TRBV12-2,CASRSADRNEKLFF,TGTGCAAGTCGCTCCGCGGACAGGAATGAAAAACTGTTTTTT
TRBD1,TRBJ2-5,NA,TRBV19,CASSIKTKWTGETQYF,TGTGCCAGTAGTATTAAGACAAAGTGGACAGGGGAGACCCAGTACTTC
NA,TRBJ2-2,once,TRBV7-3,CASSQGGQGNTGELFF,TGTGCCAGCAGCCAAGGCGGCCAGGGGAACACCGGGGAGCTGTTTTTT
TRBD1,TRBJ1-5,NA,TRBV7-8,CASSPGQLSNQPQHF,TGTGCCAGCAGCCCGGGACAGCTTAGCAATCAGCCCCAGCATTTT
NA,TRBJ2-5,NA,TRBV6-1,CASSVPGQETQYF,TGTGCCAGCAGTGTGCCGGGACAAGAGACCCAGTACTTC